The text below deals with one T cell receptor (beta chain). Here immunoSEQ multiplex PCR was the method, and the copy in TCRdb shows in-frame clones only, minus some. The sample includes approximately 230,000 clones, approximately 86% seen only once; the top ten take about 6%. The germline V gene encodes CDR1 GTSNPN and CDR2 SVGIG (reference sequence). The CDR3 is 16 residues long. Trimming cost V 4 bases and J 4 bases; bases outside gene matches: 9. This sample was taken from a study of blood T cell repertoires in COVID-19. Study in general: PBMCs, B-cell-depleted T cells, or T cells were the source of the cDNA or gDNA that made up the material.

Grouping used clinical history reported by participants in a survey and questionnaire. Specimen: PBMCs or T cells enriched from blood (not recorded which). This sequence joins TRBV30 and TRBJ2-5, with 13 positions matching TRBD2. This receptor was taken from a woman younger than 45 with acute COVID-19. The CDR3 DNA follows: TGTGCCTGGACTACCGGACTAGCGGGGGCACGAGAGACCCAGTACTTC. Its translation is CAWTTGLAGARETQYF.